The rows below give T cell receptor beta chains drawn from one sample of a study of blood T cell repertoires in COVID-19. TCRdb keeps only in-frame clones here, not all; method: immunoSEQ multiplex PCR. This table has a few hundred thousand clones, around 90% appearing once. The sequencing input was PBMCs or T cells enriched from blood (not recorded which). The receptor source for this set is a woman between 18 and 30 years old who had recovered from COVID-19. CDR3s include the opening cysteine and the closing phenylalanine or tryptophan. Fields, in order: J gene, V gene, clone size, D gene, CDR3 DNA, CDR3 protein. A D gene is named only where the DNA matches it firmly. Rows give clone size only sometimes, using once, few, many, or a class for an expanded clone.

>TRBJ1-2|TRBV6-5|NA|TRBD1
TGTGCCAGCAGACTGAGCAGGGGGCAAGACTATGGCTACACCTTC
CASRLSRGQDYGYTF
>TRBJ2-3|TRBV24-1|NA|TRBD2
TGTGCCACCAGTGATTGGGAAGCGGGGATCACAGATACGCAGTATTTT
CATSDWEAGITDTQYF
>TRBJ1-1|TRBV9|NA|NA
TGTGCCAGCAGCGTTGATGGGGGGGGCACTGAAGCTTTCTTT
CASSVDGGGTEAFF
>TRBJ2-3|TRBV7-2|NA|NA
TGTGCCAGCAGCTTACGGGGGACTAGCACAGATACGCAGTATTTT
CASSLRGTSTDTQYF
>TRBJ1-2|TRBV25-1|NA|NA
TGTGCCAGCAGTGACTTCAGGTATGGCTACACCTTC
CASSDFRYGYTF
>TRBJ2-7|TRBV18|NA|NA
TGTGCCAGCTCACCAAGGGGGGGGTTTCCCACCTACGAGCAGTACTTC
CASSPRGGFPTYEQYF
>TRBJ2-2|TRBV11-3|NA|TRBD1
TGTGCCAGCAGCTTCGACAGGGGGGGGTCCGGGGAGCTGTTTTTT
CASSFDRGGSGELFF
>TRBJ1-2|TRBV25-1|NA|NA
TGTGCCAGCAGTGAACCAGGGGCCCTCTCAAACTATGGCTACACCTTC
CASSEPGALSNYGYTF
>TRBJ1-1|TRBV9|NA|NA
TGTGCCAGCAGCGCCCAGGGCAGGGTAGGGCATAACACTGAAGCTTTCTTT
CASSAQGRVGHNTEAFF
>TRBJ2-7|TRBV21-1|NA|NA
TGTGCCAGCAGCAAAGTGAGCCTAGCGGGGGGGTGTTGCGAGCAGTACTTC
CASSKVSLAGGCCEQYF
>TRBJ1-1|TRBV19|NA|NA
TGTGCCAGTTACGGGGGGCCCACTGAAGCTTTCTTT
CASYGGPTEAFF
>TRBJ2-7|TRBV7-6|NA|NA
TGTGCCAGCAGCACATCGTTCCTCGACGAGCAGTACTTC
CASSTSFLDEQYF
>TRBJ1-1|TRBV28|few|TRBD1
TGTGCCAGCAGCGAGACAGGGATGAACACTGAAGCTTTCTTT
CASSETGMNTEAFF
>TRBJ2-7|TRBV4-1|few|TRBD1
TGCGCCAGCAGCCACGCCGGGGACAGGGACGAGCAGTACTTC
CASSHAGDRDEQYF
>TRBJ2-7|TRBV6-1|few|NA
TGTGCCAGCAGTGACCTCGGCCGGAGCGTTAAATCCTACGAGCAGTACTTC
CASSDLGRSVKSYEQYF
>TRBJ2-5|TRBV7-6|NA|NA
TGTGCCAGCAGCTCCAAAGAGACCCAGTACTTC
CASSSKETQYF
>TRBJ1-2|TRBV5-1|NA|TRBD1
TGCGCCAGCAGCTCAAGACAGGGCGGCTATGGCTACACCTTC
CASSSRQGGYGYTF
>TRBJ2-7|TRBV6-2/TRBV6-3|NA|TRBD2
TGTGCCAGCAGTCAACTAGCGGGAGGAGCTTACGAGCAGTACTTC
CASSQLAGGAYEQYF
>TRBJ2-7|TRBV5-1|NA|TRBD2
TGCGCCAGCAAGGGGATAGCGGGAGCTCCAACTGTCGAGCAGTACTTC
CASKGIAGAPTVEQYF
>TRBJ1-5|TRBV6-2/TRBV6-3|NA|NA
TGTGCCAGCAGTTATTCTGGAGGGGTCAATCAGCCCCAGCATTTT
CASSYSGGVNQPQHF
>TRBJ2-1|TRBV4-3|NA|NA
TGCGCCAGCAGCCAAGATCTTGGGCTGGATGAGCAGTTCTTC
CASSQDLGLDEQFF
>TRBJ2-2|TRBV4-1|NA|NA
TGCGCCAGCAGCCAAGGTCAGACAAATCACTACACCGGGGAGCTGTTTTTT
CASSQGQTNHYTGELFF
>TRBJ2-6|TRBV4-3|NA|NA
TGCGCCAGCAGCCAAGATAGCGGAAACTCTGGGGCCAACGTCCTGACTTTC
CASSQDSGNSGANVLTF
>TRBJ1-5|TRBV7-9|NA|NA
TGTGCCAGCAGCTTATCGGGCAATCAGCCCCAGCATTTT
CASSLSGNQPQHF
>TRBJ1-2|TRBV6-5|NA|NA
TGTGCCAGCAGTTCCCGGGAATCTCCGAGAATCTATGGCTACACCTTC
CASSSRESPRIYGYTF
>TRBJ2-1|TRBV5-4|NA|TRBD2
TGTGCCAGCAGCCCAAGGACTAGCGGACACTACAATGAGCAGTTCTTC
CASSPRTSGHYNEQFF
>TRBJ1-4|TRBV5-1|NA|NA
TGCGCCAGCAGCAGGTGGGGCACGGATGAAAAACTGTTTTTT
CASSRWGTDEKLFF
>TRBJ1-2|TRBV7-2|NA|NA
TGTGCCAGCAGCTCAACTTGGGACTCTGGCTACACCTTC
CASSSTWDSGYTF